These 6 T cell receptor beta chains were sequenced from one sample in a study of blood T cell repertoires in COVID-19 (dated by TCRdb to about 2020). Library preparation employed the immunoSEQ multiplex PCR assay. The table was pulled from immuneACCESS by TCRdb, which kept in-frame rearrangements only. Such tables lose some clones; where checked, under half of the loss comes from unresolved V genes, and the rest has no known cause. For this sample there are under 300,000 clones; 70% to 90% appear just once. The top ten clonotypes cover around 3% of the sample. The specimen sequenced was peripheral blood. The receptor set was obtained from a woman aged 30 to 39 with active or convalescent COVID-19.

To note about this clone: The same CDR3 arises from other DNA sequences in this sample as well. The rearrangement links TRBV19 to TRBJ2-7; maybe TRBD1 (5 bases). Germline CDR1 LNHDA, CDR2 SQIVND (reference sequence). Trimming left V 1 base short and J 0 bases short, with 7 bases between. The CDR3 runs 14 residues. The CDR3 sequence: CASSIVRDSYEQYF. The CDR3 DNA reads as TGTGCCAGTAGTATAGTCAGGGACTCCTACGAGCAGTACTTC.

The gene calls are TRBV30 and TRBJ2-3; TRBD2 agrees at 9 bases. J lost 3 bases, V lost 0 bases, and 16 bases had no gene match. Germline assignment: CDR1 GTSNPN and CDR2 SVGIG (reference sequence). The CDR3 totals 19 residues. The CDR3 sequence is CAWSVGPTPGTSPTDTQYF. The CDR3 DNA follows: TGTGCCTGGAGTGTGGGACCCACTCCCGGGACTAGCCCAACAGATACGCAGTATTTT.

V usage is TRBV30 and J usage is TRBJ1-1, with D unresolved. V was pared by 0 bases and J by 6 bases, with 11 bases between. Germline V CDR1 and CDR2: GTSNPN, SVGIG (reference sequence). The CDR3 spans 13 residues. CDR3 region: CAWSVSGWAEAFF. Written as DNA, the CDR3 is TGTGCCTGGAGTGTATCGGGATGGGCTGAAGCTTTCTTT.

This clone has only one observation. This chain joins TRBV28 and TRBJ2-3; possibly TRBD1 for D (7 bases). Germline V gene sequence: CDR1 MDHEN, CDR2 SYDVKM. Trimming took 7 bases from V and 1 from J, leaving 15 bases between them. This CDR3 is 15 amino acids long. CDR3 sequence (DNA): TGTGCCAGCACCGCACAGGGGACTGGCACAGATACGCAGTATTTT. Amino acids: CASTAQGTGTDTQYF.

The rearrangement joins TRBV5-1 to TRBJ2-5; TRBD1 aligns across 7 bases. Trimming cost V 2 bases and J 4 bases; bases outside gene matches: 2. The germline gives CDR1 SGHRS, CDR2 YFSETQ. The CDR3 contains 13 residues. The CDR3 spells CASSLRQGETQYF. The CDR3 region has the DNA TGCGCCAGCAGCTTACGACAGGGAGAGACCCAGTACTTC.

The chain combines TRBV6-6 with TRBJ2-1, with a tentative D call TRBD2 (7 bases). V was pared by 2 bases and J by 9 bases, with 14 bases between. The CDR3 covers 14 residues. CDR1 and CDR2 from the germline V gene are MNHNY and SVGAGI (reference sequence). Written as DNA, the CDR3 is TGTGCCAGCAGTTACGGGGGGGGGCCTTTTGAGCAGTTCTTC. This sequence encodes CASSYGGGPFEQFF.